The 21 T cell receptor beta chains given below trace back to one sample, sequenced in a study of control samples from healthy donors and cancer patients. Libraries were prepared by immunoSEQ multiplex PCR; TCRdb keeps only in-frame clonotypes and omits some of them. The sample lists about 54,000 clones, 95% to 96% occurring once. The sequenced sample consisted of blood. The receptors here all came from a woman aged 25 to 39 in good health.

The rearrangement links TRBV16 to TRBJ1-1, with D perhaps TRBD1 (6 bases). CDR3 length: 14 residues. With 4 bases removed from V and 0 bases from J, the gap between germline ends came to 9 bases. Germline-derived CDR1 and CDR2 are KGHSY and FQNENV. Written as DNA, the CDR3 is TGTGCCAGCAGCCTCGGACAGATGAACACTGAAGCTTTCTTT. Its protein product is CASSLGQMNTEAFF.

In this sample, this clone turned up once. The chain is built from TRBV6-5 and TRBJ2-5; D uncertain. Trimming took off 2 bases at V and 5 bases at J, with 12 bases between the two ends. This CDR3 has 14 amino acids. In germline, CDR1 is MNHEY, CDR2 SVGAGI. The CDR3, as DNA: TGTGCCAGCAGTTACGACATAACGGCGGAGACCCAGTACTTC. Encoded protein: CASSYDITAETQYF.

The chain uses TRBV6-1 and TRBJ2-4; the D is unclear. The germline CDR1 and CDR2 sequences are MNHNS and SASEGT. The CDR3 is 16 residues long. The V end lost 3 bases, the J end lost 0 bases, and 12 bases lay between the germline ends. The DNA of the CDR3 is TGTGCCAGCAGTGATCCGAGTGTTCTAGCCAAAAACATTCAGTACTTC. Its translation is CASSDPSVLAKNIQYF.

This chain connects TRBV11-2 to TRBJ1-5, with 9 bases that match TRBD1. The CDR3 runs to 15 residues. Unmatched junction bases numbered 8, after V lost 5 bases and J lost 6 bases. Germline V CDR1 and CDR2: SGHAT, FQNNGV. CDR3 DNA sequence: TGTGCCAGCAGCAGGACAGGGGAGTTTAGTCAGCCCCAGCATTTT. Translated, it gives CASSRTGEFSQPQHF.

The rearrangement uses TRBV18 and TRBJ2-3, with D possibly called TRBD1 or TRBD2 (6 bases each). V lost 3 bases to trimming and J lost 2 bases, with 12 bases between them. From germline, CDR1 is KGHSH and CDR2 LQKENI. The CDR3 length is 15 residues. The CDR3 region is CASSPAGGDTDTQYF. The CDR3 nucleotides read TGTGCCAGCTCACCGGCCGGGGGCGACACAGATACGCAGTATTTT.

The chain uses TRBV6-5 and TRBJ1-2, with TRBD1 as a possible D gene (5 bases). CDR1 is MNHEY, CDR2 SVGAGI, per germline. Trimming left V 2 bases short and J 0 bases short, with 13 bases between. The CDR3 runs 16 residues. CDR3 nucleotide sequence: TGTGCCAGCAGTTACACGTGGGACGCCGCTAACTATGGCTACACCTTC. It specifies CASSYTWDAANYGYTF.

The gene calls are TRBV2 and TRBJ1-1; D not certain. The germline gives CDR1 SNHLY, CDR2 FYNNEI. The CDR3 length is 12 residues. Trimming removed 4 bases at V and 5 bases at J, with 8 bases between. The CDR3 protein is CASSAWGTEAFF. CDR3 DNA sequence: TGTGCCAGCAGTGCCTGGGGTACTGAAGCTTTCTTT. Full variable domain (missing parts from reference TRBV2 and TRBJ1-1): EPEVTQTPSHQVTQMGQEVILRCVPISNHLYFYWYRQILGQKVEFLVSFYNNEISEKSEIFDDQFSVERPDGSNFTLKIRSTKLEDSAMYFCASSAWGTEAFFGQGTRLTVV.

DNA of the CDR3: TGTGCCAGCAGCAAGGACAGGCAGGGGCAGTACTTC. Translated, it gives CASSKDRQGQYF. This chain uses TRBV7-9 with TRBJ2-7; 7 bases fit TRBD1. V lost 5 bases, J lost 9 bases, and 7 bases stayed unmatched. Germline CDR1 reads SEHNR; CDR2 reads FQNEAQ (reference sequence). CDR3 length equals 12 residues.

The chain joins TRBV28 to TRBJ2-1; D perhaps matches TRBD1 (6 bases). CDR3 length equals 15 residues. Trimming left V 4 bases short and J 6 bases short, with 16 bases between. The germline gives CDR1 MDHEN, CDR2 SYDVKM. CDR3 bases: TGTGCCAGCAGTTCGACAGGCGGGCCTTTCAATGAGCAGTTCTTC. Amino acid sequence: CASSSTGGPFNEQFF.

The rearrangement joins TRBV6-5 to TRBJ1-5, with 7 bases matching TRBD1. The CDR3 loop spans 15 amino acids. The junction had 1 base not matched to a gene; V was cut back by 0 bases and J by 2 bases. The germline CDR1 and CDR2 sequences are MNHEY and SVGAGI. The CDR3 spells CASSYSGTGNQPQHF. CDR3 nucleotide sequence: TGTGCCAGCAGTTACTCCGGGACAGGCAATCAGCCCCAGCATTTT.

This clone was seen only a few times. The chain recombines TRBV19 with TRBJ2-7, with D hard to call. Germline V gives CDR1 LNHDA, CDR2 SQIVND (reference sequence). This CDR3 is built from 13 residues. V lost 3 bases and J lost 2, with 8 bases in between. DNA for the CDR3: TGTGCCAGTAGTATGGTTCCGGCCTACGAGCAGTACTTC. This translates into CASSMVPAYEQYF.

V gene TRBV5-6 combines with J gene TRBJ2-1, with D unclear. Per the germline V gene, CDR1 is SGHDT and CDR2 is YYEEEE. V shed 2 bases and J shed 0 bases, with 9 bases lying between them. The CDR3 is made up of 15 amino acids. The CDR3 coding sequence is TGTGCCAGCAGCTTAGGACGGGCCTCCTACAATGAGCAGTTCTTC. Its protein is CASSLGRASYNEQFF. Complete variable domain (other parts from reference TRBV5-6 and TRBJ2-1): DAGVTQSPTHLIKTRGQQVTLRCSPKSGHDTVSWYQQALGQGPQFIFQYYEEEERQRGNFPDRFSGHQFPNYSSELNVNALLLGDSALYLCASSLGRASYNEQFFGPGTRLTVL.

The CDR3 region has the DNA TGCAGCGTTGCGGGGACTGAAGCTTTCTTT. It encodes CSVAGTEAFF. J is TRBJ1-1 and V is TRBV29-1, with D uncertain. The length of the CDR3 is 10 residues. Looked up from germline, CDR1 is SQVTM and CDR2 is ANQGSEA. Trimming cost V 4 bases and J 5 bases, with 5 bases left between them.

This clone occurred once. The V gene is TRBV7-3, the J gene TRBJ2-7, with D unclear. Germline CDR1 is SGHTA and CDR2 is FQGTGA. The CDR3 is made up of 15 amino acids. V lost 1 base, J lost 2 bases, and 12 bases lay in between. CDR3 DNA: TGTGCCAGCAGCTTAAATAGAGACACCCCCTACGAGCAGTACTTC. The encoded protein is CASSLNRDTPYEQYF.

The CDR3 spells CASSPFVVLRAQHF. The CDR3 nucleotides read TGTGCCAGCAGTCCCTTTGTGGTGCTCCGGGCCCAGCATTTT. The chain combines TRBV28 with TRBJ1-5; the D is unclear. The germline V gene encodes CDR1 MDHEN and CDR2 SYDVKM. The CDR3 sequence is 14 residues long. Trimming stripped 5 bases from V and 11 bases from J, with 19 bases between.

The rearrangement links TRBV6-2 or TRBV6-3 to TRBJ2-7; 9 bases match TRBD2. V shed 2 bases, J shed 2 bases, and the junction held 4 bases outside the gene matches. CDR3 size: 15 residues. CDR1 and CDR2 from the germline V gene are MNHEY and SVGEGT. The CDR3 sequence: CASSYLAGTAYEQYF. CDR3 in DNA: TGTGCCAGCAGTTACCTAGCGGGAACCGCCTACGAGCAGTACTTC.

This chain's CDR3 is CASSQDRGLYEQYF. For the CDR3, the DNA is TGTGCCAGCAGCCAGGACAGGGGGCTCTACGAGCAGTACTTC. V gene TRBV5-4 combines with J gene TRBJ2-7; 11 nucleotides line up with TRBD1. The CDR3 sequence is 14 residues long. V shed 4 bases and J 3 bases; nucleotides not matched to a gene: 3. Germline V CDR1 and CDR2: SGHNT, YYREEE (reference sequence).

This chain uses TRBV14 with TRBJ2-5; 9 bases fit TRBD1. The CDR3 is made up of 15 amino acids. Looked up from germline, CDR1 is SGHDN and CDR2 is FVKESK. Trimming took 0 bases from V and 5 from J; bases not matched to a gene: 4. For the CDR3, the DNA is TGTGCCAGCAGCCAAGATCCGACAGGGGGTGAGACCCAGTACTTC. It encodes CASSQDPTGGETQYF. Combining the CDR3 with reference TRBV14 and TRBJ2-5 gives the whole variable domain EAGVTQFPSHSVIEKGQTVTLRCDPISGHDNLYWYRRVMGKEIKFLLHFVKESKQDESGMPNNRFLAERTGGTYSTLKVQPAELEDSGVYFCASSQDPTGGETQYFGPGTRLLVL.

This chain joins TRBV27 and TRBJ2-3; D not resolved. The germline V gene encodes CDR1 MNHEY and CDR2 SMNVEV (reference sequence). The CDR3 spans 13 residues. Trimming cost V 5 bases and J 4 bases, with 10 bases left between them. This CDR3 reads CASSISRPDTQYF. As DNA, the CDR3 is TGTGCCAGCAGTATCTCCCGACCAGATACGCAGTATTTT.

The chain carries TRBV29-1 and TRBJ1-4, with D hard to call. The CDR3 has 16 amino acids. From germline, CDR1 is SQVTM and CDR2 ANQGSEA. Trimming shortened V by 0 bases and J by 3 bases, and 14 bases separated the two germline ends. This CDR3 reads CSVEDPDRSSNEKLFF. CDR3 in DNA: TGCAGCGTTGAAGACCCCGACCGTTCGTCTAATGAAAAACTGTTTTTT.

The genes are TRBV4-2 and TRBJ1-5; no clear D gene. Germline V gene lookup returns CDR1 LGHNA and CDR2 YNFKEQ. CDR3 length equals 13 residues. Trimming shortened V by 3 bases and J by 4 bases, and 7 bases separated the two germline ends. CDR3: CASSQGRNQPQHF. The CDR3 DNA is TGTGCCAGCAGCCAGGGAAGAAATCAGCCCCAGCATTTT.